This entry lists 22 T cell receptor beta chains sequenced from one sample in a study of vaccination and CD4 T cells after COVID-19. The time point: late sampling 161 to 241 days after vaccination in three convalescent patients. Treatment meaning: roughly 10-day PBMC culture with coronavirus spike peptide pools or control peptides (ViraFEST assay). The Oncomine TCR Beta short-read assay sequenced DNA from cultured CD4+ T cells. Each CDR3 protein is one row after TCRdb ran MiXCR on the PCR reads. The sample has approximately 23,000 distinct CDR3 sequences; 35% to 40% are singletons. Antigen specificity for these receptors is unknown. Here the sequenced sample was CD4+ T cells from blood, cultured in vitro, taken about 7 months after SARS-CoV-2 vaccination. These receptor sequences come from a human donor who had recovered from COVID-19.

The V and J genes are TRBV2 and TRBJ1-5, with 7 bases aligning to TRBD1. Germline V gene sequence: CDR1 SNHLY, CDR2 FYNNEI. There are 15 residues in the CDR3. Unmatched junction bases numbered 7, after V lost 5 bases and J lost 3 bases. CDR3 in DNA: TGTGCCAGCAGTCCTGACAGGGCATACAATCAGCCCCAGCATTTT. The encoded protein is CASSPDRAYNQPQHF.

V and J are TRBV7-9 and TRBJ1-2, with D hard to call. CDR1 is SEHNR, CDR2 FQNEAQ, per germline (reference sequence). The CDR3 totals 12 residues. Trimming cost V 2 bases and J 6 bases, with 7 bases left between them. The CDR3 is CASSLRGNGYTF. The CDR3 DNA sequence: TGTGCCAGCAGCTTACGGGGAAATGGCTACACCTTC.

This clonotype is a singleton in its sample. The chain couples TRBV19 to TRBJ1-5; TRBD1 is a possible D gene (6 bases). This CDR3 is 17 amino acids long. Trimming pared 1 base from V and 7 bases from J, leaving 20 bases between. Germline CDR1 reads LNHDA; CDR2 reads SQIVND (reference sequence). This CDR3 is CASSIAKTWGHGQPQHF. CDR3 nucleotide sequence: TGTGCCAGTAGTATAGCCAAGACCTGGGGGCACGGGCAGCCCCAGCATTTT.

This chain uses TRBV7-6 with TRBJ1-1; a possible D gene is TRBD1 (6 bases). The V gene's germline CDR1 is SGHVS and CDR2 FNYEAQ. This CDR3 has 19 amino acids. Trimming shortened V by 1 base and J by 3 bases, and 24 bases separated the two germline ends. The CDR3 nucleotides are TGTGCCAGCAGCTTAGACGGTCTGGGGACACAAAACGAGTACACTGAAGCTTTCTTT. Translated, it gives CASSLDGLGTQNEYTEAFF.

The rearrangement joins TRBV6-1 to TRBJ1-1; 8 bases fit TRBD1. Looked up from germline, CDR1 is MNHNS and CDR2 is SASEGT. The CDR3 has 14 amino acids. The junction had 7 bases not matched to a gene; V was cut back by 6 bases and J by 4 bases. Here the CDR3 reads CASRMGGTGTEAFF. CDR3 nucleotide sequence: TGTGCCAGCAGGATGGGTGGGACAGGCACTGAAGCTTTCTTT.

This clonotype turned up a few times. The chain combines TRBV24-1 with TRBJ2-7, with a tentative D call TRBD2 (6 bases). Germline V gives CDR1 KGHDR, CDR2 SFDVKD. Between the trimmed V and J ends, which lost 3 bases and 3 bases, there was a span of 8 bases. This CDR3 spans 13 amino acids. This CDR3 reads CATSDPGLYEQYF. The DNA for the CDR3 is TGTGCCACCAGTGATCCGGGACTCTACGAGCAGTACTTC.

This clonotype rates as medium-sized (0.01 to 0.1%). This rearrangement joins TRBV20-1 to TRBJ2-7; the D gene is possibly TRBD2 (6 bases). V was cut by 1 base and J by 1 base, with 8 bases left in between. CDR3 length: 13 amino acids. The germline CDR1 and CDR2 sequences are DFQATT and SNEGSKA (reference sequence). Here the CDR3 DNA reads TGCAGTGCTAGAGGGGGACTTTCCTACGAGCAGTACTTC. Protein product: CSARGGLSYEQYF.

In this sample, this clonotype turned up a few times. This chain uses TRBV10-3 with TRBJ1-5; no clear D gene. The germline V gene encodes CDR1 ENHRY and CDR2 SYGVKD. The CDR3 runs to 13 residues. V was cut by 8 bases and J by 3 bases, with 11 bases left in between. The DNA of the CDR3 is TGTGCCATCGGAGGATTAGACAATCAGCCCCAGCATTTT. Translating gives CAIGGLDNQPQHF.

This rearrangement joins TRBV7-9 to TRBJ2-3; tentatively, D is TRBD2 (5 bases). Germline V gene lookup returns CDR1 SEHNR and CDR2 FQNEAQ (reference sequence). The CDR3 is made up of 16 amino acids. Trimming removed 1 base at V and 1 base at J, with 12 bases between. CDR3 DNA: TGTGCCAGCAGCTTAGGAGGGAGAAGTGGCACAGATACGCAGTATTTT. It encodes CASSLGGRSGTDTQYF.

This clonotype occurred a few times. V and J are TRBV24-1 and TRBJ1-1; possibly TRBD1 for D (5 bases). Trimming pared 5 bases from V and 1 base from J, leaving 10 bases between. The CDR3 has 14 amino acids. The germline V gene has CDR1 KGHDR and CDR2 SFDVKD. The CDR3 loop reads CATSGPGTNTEAFF. The CDR3 bases are TGTGCCACCAGTGGTCCAGGGACGAACACTGAAGCTTTCTTT.

The V gene is TRBV20-1, the J gene TRBJ1-5; no firm D call. The CDR3 sequence is 14 residues long. With 5 bases removed from V and 4 bases from J, the gap between germline ends came to 15 bases. In germline, CDR1 is DFQATT, CDR2 SNEGSKA (reference sequence). CDR3 DNA sequence: TGCAGTGCTCTGCGACAACTACGGAATCAGCCCCAGCATTTT. It translates to CSALRQLRNQPQHF.

J is TRBJ2-5 and V is TRBV9, with D possibly being TRBD1 or TRBD2 (5 bases each). This CDR3 comprises 13 residues. V gave up 2 bases and J gave up 5 bases, with 10 bases separating them. CDR1 and CDR2 from the germline V gene are SGDLS and YYNGEE. CDR3 sequence reads: CASSVGTWETQYF. The CDR3 DNA follows: TGTGCCAGCAGCGTGGGGACCTGGGAGACCCAGTACTTC.

This clonotype was counted a few times. The chain combines TRBV7-2 with TRBJ2-5, with D possibly being TRBD1 (6 bases). Per the germline V gene, CDR1 is SGHTA and CDR2 is FQGNSA. V shed 5 bases and J shed 2 bases, with 18 bases lying between them. The length of the CDR3 is 16 residues. This CDR3 reads CASSPGTGHFQETQYF. The CDR3 DNA is TGTGCCAGCAGCCCAGGGACGGGACACTTTCAAGAGACCCAGTACTTC.

The V gene is TRBV19, the J gene TRBJ2-7, with 9 bases lining up with TRBD1. The CDR3 has 16 amino acids. Germline V gene lookup returns CDR1 LNHDA and CDR2 SQIVND (reference sequence). With 4 bases clipped from V and 6 bases from J, the junction kept 13 bases outside the gene matches. The CDR3 nucleotides are TGTGCCAGTAGTAAAGAGATGGGACAGGGCAACGGCGAGCAGTACTTC. It codes for CASSKEMGQGNGEQYF. Full variable domain (missing parts from reference TRBV19 and TRBJ2-7): DGGITQSPKYLFRKEGQNVTLSCEQNLNHDAMYWYRQDPGQGLRLIYYSQIVNDFQKGDIAEGYSVSREKKESFPLTVTSAQKNPTAFYLCASSKEMGQGNGEQYFGPGTRLTVT.

This clonotype was seen a few times. V and J are TRBV24-1 and TRBJ2-3, with D perhaps being TRBD1 or TRBD2 (5 bases each). The CDR3 has 13 residues. Looked up from germline, CDR1 is KGHDR and CDR2 is SFDVKD. V shed 10 bases and J shed 3 bases, with 13 bases lying between them. Here the CDR3 DNA reads TGTGCCACTAGGGACCCGGGGACAGATACGCAGTATTTT. Protein product: CATRDPGTDTQYF.

The rearrangement uses TRBV28 and TRBJ1-5, with 11 bases lining up with TRBD1. From germline, CDR1 is MDHEN and CDR2 SYDVKM. With V trimmed by 3 bases and J by 6 bases, 7 bases remained unmatched. This CDR3 has 16 residues. The CDR3 region is CASSFTGQGAGQPQHF. As DNA, the CDR3 is TGTGCCAGCAGTTTTACAGGACAGGGGGCGGGTCAGCCCCAGCATTTT.

J is TRBJ2-2 and V is TRBV7-9; D perhaps matches TRBD2 (5 bases). Germline V gives CDR1 SEHNR, CDR2 FQNEAQ (reference sequence). Trimming pared 0 bases from V and 2 bases from J, leaving 7 bases between. The CDR3 loop spans 15 amino acids. For the CDR3, the DNA is TGTGCCAGCAGCTTAGCGAGACTAAACACCGGGGAGCTGTTTTTT. Its protein product is CASSLARLNTGELFF. Together with reference TRBV7-9 and TRBJ2-2, the CDR3 gives the full variable domain: DTGVSQNPRHKITKRGQNVTFRCDPISEHNRLYWYRQTLGQGPEFLTYFQNEAQLEKSRLLSDRFSAERPKGSFSTLEIQRTEQGDSAMYLCASSLARLNTGELFFGEGSRLTVL.

This clonotype was recorded a few times. The V gene is TRBV7-2, the J gene TRBJ1-2; D perhaps matches TRBD1 (5 bases). The V gene lost 2 bases and the J gene lost 5 bases, with 6 bases spanning the gap. Germline CDR1 and CDR2: SGHTA and FQGNSA. The CDR3 has 12 amino acids. This chain's CDR3 is CASSLKGYGYTF. The CDR3 nucleotides are TGTGCCAGCAGCTTAAAGGGGTATGGCTACACCTTC.

For this clonotype: Germline and junction disagree at one end, which may indicate a read error. The genes are TRBV6-1 and TRBJ2-3; 13 bases are a match to TRBD2. This CDR3 spans 16 amino acids. Germline CDR1 reads MNHNS; CDR2 reads SASEGT. CDR3 region: CANSDRGLAGKDTQYF. The DNA for the CDR3 is TGTGCCAACAGTGACCGGGGACTAGCGGGGAAAGATACGCAGTATTTT.

In its sample, this clonotype was seen a few times. The J gene is TRBJ1-6, the V gene TRBV7-3; D remains unclear. V lost 3 bases and J 4 bases, leaving 7 bases between the germline ends. The CDR3 covers 14 residues. Per germline, CDR1 SGHTA and CDR2 FQGTGA. CDR3 nucleotides: TGTGCCAGCAGCTTTGACGGGTATAATTCACCCCTCCACTTT. The encoded protein is CASSFDGYNSPLHF.

Only a few counts were recorded for this clonotype. The V gene is TRBV12-3 or TRBV12-4, the J gene TRBJ1-6; a possible D gene is TRBD1 (5 bases). Trimming cost V 1 base and J 10 bases, with 8 bases left between them. The CDR3 has 13 amino acids. CDR3 bases: TGTGCCAGCAGTTTAGAACAGGCATCACCCCTCCACTTT. Encoded protein: CASSLEQASPLHF.

The rearrangement joins TRBV7-2 to TRBJ2-2; TRBD2 agrees at 14 bases. Germline V gene data show CDR1 as SGHTA and CDR2 as FQGNSA. This CDR3 is built from 15 residues. The V gene end was trimmed by 5 bases and the J gene end by 5 bases; junction bases not matched to a gene: 1. CDR3 residues: CASSRTSGRTGELFF. CDR3 coding DNA: TGTGCCAGCAGCCGGACTAGCGGGAGGACCGGGGAGCTGTTTTTT.